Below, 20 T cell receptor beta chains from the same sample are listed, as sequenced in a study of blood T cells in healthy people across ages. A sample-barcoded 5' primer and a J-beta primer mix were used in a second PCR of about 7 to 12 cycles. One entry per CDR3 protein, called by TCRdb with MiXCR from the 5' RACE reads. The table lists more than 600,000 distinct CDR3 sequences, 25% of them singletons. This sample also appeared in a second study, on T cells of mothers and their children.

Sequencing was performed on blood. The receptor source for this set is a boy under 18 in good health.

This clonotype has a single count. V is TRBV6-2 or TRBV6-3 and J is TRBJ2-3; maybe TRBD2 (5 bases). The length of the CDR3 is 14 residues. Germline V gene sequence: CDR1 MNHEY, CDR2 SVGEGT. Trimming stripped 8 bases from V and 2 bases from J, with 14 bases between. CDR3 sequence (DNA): TGTGCCAGCCAAGGTGTAGCGACCACAGATACGCAGTATTTT. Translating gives CASQGVATTDTQYF.

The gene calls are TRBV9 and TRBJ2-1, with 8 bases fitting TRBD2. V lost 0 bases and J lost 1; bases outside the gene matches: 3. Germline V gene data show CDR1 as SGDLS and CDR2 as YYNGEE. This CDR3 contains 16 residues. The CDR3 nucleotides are TGTGCCAGCAGCGTAGAAGGACTAGCATCCTACAATGAGCAGTTCTTC. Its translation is CASSVEGLASYNEQFF.

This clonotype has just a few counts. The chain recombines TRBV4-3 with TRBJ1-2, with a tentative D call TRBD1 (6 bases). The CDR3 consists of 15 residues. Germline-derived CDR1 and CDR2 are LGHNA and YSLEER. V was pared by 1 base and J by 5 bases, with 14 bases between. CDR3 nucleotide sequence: TGCGCCAGCAGCCAAGGGTCTGGACAGCTTTATGGCTACACCTTC. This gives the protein CASSQGSGQLYGYTF.

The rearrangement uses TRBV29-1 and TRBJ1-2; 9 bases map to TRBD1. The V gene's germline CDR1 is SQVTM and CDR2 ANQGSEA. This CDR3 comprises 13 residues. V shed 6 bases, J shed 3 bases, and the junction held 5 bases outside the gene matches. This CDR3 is CSVDRDRDYGYTF. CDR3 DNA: TGCAGCGTCGACCGGGACAGGGACTATGGCTACACCTTC.

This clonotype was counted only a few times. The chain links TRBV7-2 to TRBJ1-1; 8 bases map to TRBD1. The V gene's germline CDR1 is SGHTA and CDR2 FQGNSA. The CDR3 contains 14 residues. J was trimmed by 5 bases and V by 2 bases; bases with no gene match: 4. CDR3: CASSLNRGGTEAFF. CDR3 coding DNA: TGTGCCAGCAGCTTAAACAGGGGGGGAACTGAAGCTTTCTTT. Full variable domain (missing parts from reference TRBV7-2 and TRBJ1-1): GAGVSQSPSNKVTEKGKDVELRCDPISGHTALYWYRQSLGQGLEFLIYFQGNSAPDKSGLPSDRFSAERTGGSVSTLTIQRTQQEDSAVYLCASSLNRGGTEAFFGQGTRLTVV.

The CDR3 bases are TGTGCCAGCAGTTTGAATAGCGGTCAAGCCTACAATGAGCAGTTCTTC. Its translation is CASSLNSGQAYNEQFF. J is TRBJ2-1 and V is TRBV28; tentatively, D is TRBD2 (6 bases). Germline CDR1 reads MDHEN; CDR2 reads SYDVKM. The ends were cut back, 3 bases at V and 2 bases at J, with 14 bases in the middle. The CDR3 extends over 16 amino acids.

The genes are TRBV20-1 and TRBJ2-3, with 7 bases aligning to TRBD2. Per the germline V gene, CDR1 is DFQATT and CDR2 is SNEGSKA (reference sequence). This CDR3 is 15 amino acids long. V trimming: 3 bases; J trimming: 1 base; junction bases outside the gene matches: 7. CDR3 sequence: CSASAFRGGTDTQYF. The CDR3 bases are TGCAGTGCTAGTGCCTTTCGGGGGGGCACAGATACGCAGTATTTT.

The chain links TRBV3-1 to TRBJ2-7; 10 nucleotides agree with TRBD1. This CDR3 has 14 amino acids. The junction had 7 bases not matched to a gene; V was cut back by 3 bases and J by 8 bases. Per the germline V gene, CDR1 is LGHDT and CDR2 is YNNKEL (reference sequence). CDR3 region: CASSHGDRGRKQYF. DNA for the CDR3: TGTGCCAGCAGCCACGGGGACAGGGGTAGAAAGCAGTACTTC.

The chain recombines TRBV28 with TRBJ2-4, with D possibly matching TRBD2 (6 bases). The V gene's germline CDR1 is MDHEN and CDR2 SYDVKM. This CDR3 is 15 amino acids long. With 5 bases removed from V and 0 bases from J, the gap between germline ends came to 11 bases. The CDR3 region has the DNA TGTGCCAGCAGTCCCCGGGGACTAGCCAAAAACATTCAGTACTTC. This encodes CASSPRGLAKNIQYF. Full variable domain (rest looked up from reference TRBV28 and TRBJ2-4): DVKVTQSSRYLVKRTGEKVFLECVQDMDHENMFWYRQDPGLGLRLIYFSYDVKMKEKGDIPEGYSVSREKKERFSLILESASTNQTSMYLCASSPRGLAKNIQYFGAGTRLSVL.

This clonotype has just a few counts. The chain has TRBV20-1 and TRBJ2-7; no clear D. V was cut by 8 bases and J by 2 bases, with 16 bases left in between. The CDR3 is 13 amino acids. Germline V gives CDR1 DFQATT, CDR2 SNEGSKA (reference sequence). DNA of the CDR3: TGCAGTCCAGTGGATAGGAGTACCTACGAGCAGTACTTC. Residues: CSPVDRSTYEQYF.

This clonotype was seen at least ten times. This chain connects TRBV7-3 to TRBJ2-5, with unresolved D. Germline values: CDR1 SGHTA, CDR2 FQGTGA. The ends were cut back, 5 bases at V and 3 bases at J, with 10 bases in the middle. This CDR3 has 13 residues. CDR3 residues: CASSLLPEETQYF. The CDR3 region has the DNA TGTGCCAGCAGCCTTTTGCCCGAAGAGACCCAGTACTTC. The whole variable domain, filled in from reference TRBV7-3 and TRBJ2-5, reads GAGVSQTPSNKVTEKGKYVELRCDPISGHTALYWYRQSLGQGPEFLIYFQGTGAADDSGLPNDRFFAVRPEGSVSTLKIQRTERGDSAVYLCASSLLPEETQYFGPGTRLLVL.

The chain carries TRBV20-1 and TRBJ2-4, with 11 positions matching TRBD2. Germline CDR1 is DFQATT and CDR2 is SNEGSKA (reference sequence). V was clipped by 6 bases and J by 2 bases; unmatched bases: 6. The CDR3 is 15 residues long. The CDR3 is CSAARTSGPKNIQYF. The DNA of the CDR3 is TGCAGTGCAGCTCGGACTAGCGGGCCCAAAAACATTCAGTACTTC.

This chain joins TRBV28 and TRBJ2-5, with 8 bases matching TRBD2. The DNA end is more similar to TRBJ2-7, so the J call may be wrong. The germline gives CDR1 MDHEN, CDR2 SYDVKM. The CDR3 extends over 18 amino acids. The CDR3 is CASSFGSTLASGPYEQYF. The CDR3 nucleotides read TGTGCCAGCAGTTTCGGGTCGACGTTGGCTAGCGGGCCCTACGAGCAGTACTTC.

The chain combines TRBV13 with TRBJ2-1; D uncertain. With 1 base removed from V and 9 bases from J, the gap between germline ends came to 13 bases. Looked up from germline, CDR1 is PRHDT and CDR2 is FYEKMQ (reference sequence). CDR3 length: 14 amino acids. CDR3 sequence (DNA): TGTGCCAGCAGCTTAGAGGAAGGTTCTGTTGAGCAGTTCTTC. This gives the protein CASSLEEGSVEQFF.

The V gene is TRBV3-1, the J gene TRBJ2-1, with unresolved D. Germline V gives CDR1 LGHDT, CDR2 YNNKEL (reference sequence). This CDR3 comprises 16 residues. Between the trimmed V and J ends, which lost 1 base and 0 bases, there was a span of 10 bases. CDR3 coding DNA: TGTGCCAGCAGCCAAGTCACAGATAGCTCCTACAATGAGCAGTTCTTC. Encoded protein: CASSQVTDSSYNEQFF.

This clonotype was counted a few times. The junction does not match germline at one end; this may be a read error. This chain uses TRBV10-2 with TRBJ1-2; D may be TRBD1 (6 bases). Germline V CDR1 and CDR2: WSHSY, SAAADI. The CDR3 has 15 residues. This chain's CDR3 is CASGDPEGVSYGYTF. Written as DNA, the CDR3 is TGCGCCAGCGGTGATCCCGAGGGGGTTAGCTATGGCTACACCTTC.

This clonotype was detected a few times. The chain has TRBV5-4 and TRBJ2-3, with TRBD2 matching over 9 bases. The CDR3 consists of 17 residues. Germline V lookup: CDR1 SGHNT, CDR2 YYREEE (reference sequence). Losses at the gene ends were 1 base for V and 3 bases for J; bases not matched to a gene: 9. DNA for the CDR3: TGTGCCAGCAGCTTGTTGCCAGCGGGGGGTGGAACAGATACGCAGTATTTT. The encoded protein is CASSLLPAGGGTDTQYF.

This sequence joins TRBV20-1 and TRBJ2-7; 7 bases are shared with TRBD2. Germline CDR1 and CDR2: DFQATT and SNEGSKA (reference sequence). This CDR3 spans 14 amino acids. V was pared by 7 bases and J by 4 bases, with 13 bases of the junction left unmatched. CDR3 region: CSVSRGGRPYEQYF. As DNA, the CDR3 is TGCAGTGTTTCCCGGGGAGGGAGGCCATACGAGCAGTACTTC.

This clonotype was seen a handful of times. In nucleotides, the CDR3 is TGCGCCAGCAGCCAAGACAAGGGGAATGAGCAGTTCTTC. Protein sequence: CASSQDKGNEQFF. The rearrangement links TRBV4-1 to TRBJ2-1, with D possibly being TRBD1 (5 bases). The V end was cut by 0 bases, the J end by 7 bases, with 7 bases between. The CDR3 is 13 amino acids. Germline V gene data show CDR1 as MGHRA and CDR2 as YSYEKL.

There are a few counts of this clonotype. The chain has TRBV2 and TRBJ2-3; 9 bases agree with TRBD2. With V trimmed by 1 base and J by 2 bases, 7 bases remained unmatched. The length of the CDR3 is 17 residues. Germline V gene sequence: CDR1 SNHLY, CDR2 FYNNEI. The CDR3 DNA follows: TGTGCCAGCAGTGAAGGAAGGGGCGGGAGGGACACAGATACGCAGTATTTT. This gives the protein CASSEGRGGRDTDTQYF.